What follows are 20 T cell receptor beta chains derived from one specimen sequenced in a study of blood T cell repertoires in COVID-19. TCRdb's copy holds only in-frame clones and misses some; the assay was immunoSEQ multiplex PCR. The sample contains hundreds of thousands of clones, around 87% of which appear only once. The specimen sequenced was peripheral blood. The receptors were sampled from a man aged 65 to 79 with acute or convalescent COVID-19.

The V gene is TRBV6-5, the J gene TRBJ1-6, with TRBD1 identical over 9 bases. V was pared by 4 bases and J by 2 bases, with 3 bases of the junction left unmatched. The CDR3 totals 16 residues. Germline V CDR1 and CDR2: MNHEY, SVGAGI. CDR3 amino acids: CASSSGQGPYNSPLHF. As DNA, the CDR3 is TGTGCCAGCAGTTCCGGACAGGGGCCCTATAATTCACCCCTCCACTTT.

V gene TRBV15 combines with J gene TRBJ2-3, with D perhaps matching TRBD1 (7 bases). V gave up 3 bases and J gave up 8 bases, with 15 bases separating them. Germline CDR1 LNHNV, CDR2 YYDKDF (reference sequence). CDR3 length: 14 amino acids. The chain's CDR3 is CATSSDTRGVTQYF. The CDR3, as DNA: TGTGCCACCAGCAGTGATACCAGGGGGGTTACGCAGTATTTT.

This sequence joins TRBV6-1 and TRBJ2-7, with 14 bases lining up with TRBD2. The germline V gene encodes CDR1 MNHNS and CDR2 SASEGT. The length of the CDR3 is 16 residues. Trimming cost V 3 bases and J 4 bases; bases outside gene matches: 5. CDR3 residues: CASSEGLAGALYEQYF. CDR3 bases: TGTGCCAGCAGTGAGGGACTAGCGGGGGCCCTATACGAGCAGTACTTC.

The chain carries TRBV28 and TRBJ2-3; D possibly corresponds to TRBD1 (6 bases). This CDR3 contains 13 residues. The V gene's germline CDR1 is MDHEN and CDR2 SYDVKM. V lost 8 bases, J lost 0 bases, and 9 bases lay in between. CDR3 sequence reads: CASGQQSTDTQYF. The CDR3 DNA is TGTGCCAGCGGACAGCAAAGCACAGATACGCAGTATTTT.

This sequence joins TRBV21-1 and TRBJ2-1; whether TRBD2, the table's D call, matches the DNA was not checked. TRBV21-1 is recorded as a pseudogene. This CDR3 is built from 18 residues. The DNA for the CDR3 is TGTGCCAGCAGCAAGACCGGGACTAGCGGGAGGGCGGAGAATGAGCAGTTCTTC. Residues: CASSKTGTSGRAENEQFF.

V and J are TRBV4-2 and TRBJ2-1; TRBD1 matches 7 bases. The CDR3 totals 14 residues. V dropped 3 bases and J dropped 8; count of bases not matched to a gene: 7. The germline gives CDR1 LGHNA, CDR2 YNFKEQ. In DNA, the CDR3 is TGTGCCAGCAGCCATCGAGACAGGGTCGATGAGCAGTTCTTC. Its protein product is CASSHRDRVDEQFF.

J is TRBJ2-3 and V is TRBV27, with 13 nucleotides matching TRBD2. Germline assignment: CDR1 MNHEY and CDR2 SMNVEV (reference sequence). The V gene end was trimmed by 6 bases and the J gene end by 5 bases; junction bases not matched to a gene: 17. The CDR3 contains 19 residues. The CDR3 spells CASSPMGVGLAGVGDTQYF. The DNA of the CDR3 is TGTGCCAGCAGCCCAATGGGGGTAGGACTAGCGGGAGTGGGAGATACGCAGTATTTT.

The chain employs TRBV5-3 and TRBJ2-7; D remains unclear. TRBV5-3 is an ORF; its function is uncertain. The V gene lost 6 bases and the J gene lost 6 bases, with 13 bases spanning the gap. The CDR3 consists of 12 residues. DNA of the CDR3: TGTGCCAGAACCTCTCCCGATAGCGAGCAGTACTTC. It yields the protein CARTSPDSEQYF.

V is TRBV6-5 and J is TRBJ2-7; D remains ambiguous. There are 14 residues in the CDR3. CDR1 and CDR2 from the germline V gene are MNHEY and SVGAGI. Trimming removed 7 bases from V and 0 bases from J, with 13 bases in between. CDR3 sequence (DNA): TGTGCCAGCAAGATGACTCCAACCTCCTACGAGCAGTACTTC. Amino acid sequence: CASKMTPTSYEQYF.

The CDR3 sequence is CASSSTIAREQYF. The DNA of the CDR3 is TGTGCCAGCAGCTCCACAATAGCGCGCGAGCAGTACTTC. V and J are TRBV7-3 and TRBJ2-7; D is possibly TRBD2 (5 bases). The germline CDR1 and CDR2 sequences are SGHTA and FQGTGA. The CDR3 extends over 13 amino acids. V lost 4 bases to trimming and J lost 6 bases, with 13 bases between them.

The chain couples TRBV15 to TRBJ1-1; D is unclear. This CDR3 comprises 12 residues. Germline CDR1 is LNHNV and CDR2 is YYDKDF (reference sequence). V was pared by 6 bases and J by 5 bases, with 10 bases between. CDR3 DNA: TGTGCCACCAGTGCGGGGAGGACTGAAGCTTTCTTT. This translates into CATSAGRTEAFF.

The chain combines TRBV11-2 with TRBJ1-2; 7 positions agree with TRBD1. CDR1 and CDR2 (germline): SGHAT, FQNNGV. The CDR3 totals 15 residues. Germline trimming cut 0 bases from V and 6 bases from J; bases unmatched to any gene: 7. CDR3 in DNA: TGTGCCAGCAGCTTAGATTTAGGGGGCGCAAATGGCTACACCTTC. Its translation is CASSLDLGGANGYTF. The variable domain in full, with the rest retrieved from reference TRBV11-2 and TRBJ1-2, is EAGVAQSPRYKIIEKRQSVAFWCNPISGHATLYWYQQILGQGPKLLIQFQNNGVVDDSQLPKDRFSAERLKGVDSTLKIQPAKLEDSAVYLCASSLDLGGANGYTFGSGTRLTVV.

The chain recombines TRBV6-5 with TRBJ1-4; 7 bases fit TRBD1. Germline-derived CDR1 and CDR2 are MNHEY and SVGAGI. V was pared by 6 bases and J by 5 bases, with 0 bases of the junction left unmatched. The CDR3 runs 12 residues. The CDR3 sequence: CASRTGNEKLFF. CDR3 bases: TGTGCCAGCAGGACAGGGAATGAAAAACTGTTTTTT.

This clone was seen just once. The V call is TRBV24-1, the J call TRBJ1-2, with TRBD1 as a possible D gene (6 bases). This CDR3 is built from 13 residues. Germline CDR1 is KGHDR and CDR2 is SFDVKD. Trimming took 7 bases from V and 10 from J, leaving 18 bases between them. The CDR3 DNA is TGTGCCACCAGCCCTTCGGGACAAGGATTCTACACCTTC. Residues: CATSPSGQGFYTF.

The V gene is TRBV6-2 or TRBV6-3, the J gene TRBJ2-3; a possible D gene is TRBD1 (6 bases). V shed 3 bases and J shed 6 bases, with 19 bases lying between them. Germline lookup yields CDR1 MNHEY and CDR2 SVGEGT. The CDR3 contains 16 residues. CDR3 sequence: CASSYGGGFLSDTQYF. The CDR3 coding sequence is TGTGCCAGCAGTTATGGGGGCGGATTTTTGTCGGATACGCAGTATTTT.

V and J are TRBV19 and TRBJ2-1; TRBD2 is a possible D gene (5 bases). Trimming removed 4 bases at V and 7 bases at J, with 11 bases between. The CDR3 covers 13 residues. Germline V gene lookup returns CDR1 LNHDA and CDR2 SQIVND (reference sequence). CDR3 loop: CASSTGVDNEQFF. The CDR3 region has the DNA TGTGCCAGTAGTACCGGGGTTGATAATGAGCAGTTCTTC.

This chain connects TRBV4-3 to TRBJ2-3, with 7 positions matching TRBD1. Germline CDR1 and CDR2: LGHNA and YSLEER. V lost 1 base, J lost 7 bases, and 14 bases stayed unmatched. The CDR3 sequence is 17 residues long. Here the CDR3 DNA reads TGCGCCAGCAGCCAAGTGTATGGAGACAGAGGGGGCTATACGCAGTATTTT. Translating it yields CASSQVYGDRGGYTQYF.

This clone was observed a few times. The rearrangement links TRBV3-1 (or the pseudogene TRBV3-2) to TRBJ1-6; 7 bases line up with TRBD1. This CDR3 region has 16 residues. Germline V CDR1 and CDR2: LGHDT, YNNKEL (reference sequence). V was clipped by 1 base and J by 6 bases; unmatched bases: 6. The CDR3 DNA sequence: TGTGCCAGCAGCCAAGCTGGGACAGCGGGTAATTCACCCCTCCACTTT. This gives the protein CASSQAGTAGNSPLHF.

The chain has TRBV3-1 (or the pseudogene TRBV3-2) and TRBJ1-2; TRBD1 agrees at 9 bases. The CDR3 has 13 residues. Unmatched junction bases numbered 7, after V lost 9 bases and J lost 5 bases. Germline V gene data show CDR1 as LGHDT and CDR2 as YNNKEL (reference sequence). The DNA of the CDR3 is TGTGCCAGTACCGGGACAGGGTTATATGGCTACACCTTC. Its protein is CASTGTGLYGYTF.

This chain joins TRBV28 and TRBJ1-1; a weak D match, TRBD1 (6 bases). The CDR3 consists of 18 residues. Trimming took off 5 bases at V and 1 base at J, with 23 bases between the two ends. In germline, CDR1 is MDHEN, CDR2 SYDVKM. CDR3 sequence (DNA): TGTGCCAGCAGTAAACCCCCCAGGGGAGCGACCCGGAACACTGAAGCTTTCTTT. Its translation is CASSKPPRGATRNTEAFF. Full variable domain (remainder filled in from reference TRBV28 and TRBJ1-1): DVKVTQSSRYLVKRTGEKVFLECVQDMDHENMFWYRQDPGLGLRLIYFSYDVKMKEKGDIPEGYSVSREKKERFSLILESASTNQTSMYLCASSKPPRGATRNTEAFFGQGTRLTVV.